Sequencing of this TCR beta chain was carried out in a study of OX40 agonist ivuxolimab in advanced cancers. Study context: Among those enrolled, mean age was about 60 years (range 23 to 79) and approximately 80% were male.

Sequencing was performed with immunoSEQ multiplex PCR; in TCRdb, only in-frame clones are kept and a portion is missing. The table has about 78,000 clones, around 94% seen once; the top ten hold 2.5% to 3.5%. The CDR3 spans 13 residues. Germline loops: CDR1 SGDLS, CDR2 YYNGEE. With 2 bases clipped from V and 4 bases from J, the junction kept 1 base outside the gene matches. Findings and caveats of the study: Relative to CD4+ cells, CD8+ T cells on average had more expanded clones.

Concerning this clone itself: Its antigen is unknown.

The material sequenced was CD4+ or CD8+ T cells sorted from blood, taken in a trial of the OX40 agonist ivuxolimab. V gene TRBV9 combines with J gene TRBJ2-5; 8 positions match TRBD1. The receptor was isolated from an adult with an advanced solid tumor such as melanoma, head and neck, liver or kidney cancer. The CDR3 DNA reads TGTGCCAGCAGCGTCGACAGGGGAGAGACCCAGTACTTC. As protein: CASSVDRGETQYF. The whole variable domain, remainder taken from reference TRBV9 and TRBJ2-5, is DSGVTQTPKHLITATGQRVTLRCSPRSGDLSVYWYQQSLDQGLQFLIQYYNGEERAKGNILERFSAQQFPDLHSELNLSSLELGDSALYFCASSVDRGETQYFGPGTRLLVL.